The rows below give T cell receptor beta chains drawn from one sample of a study of blood T cells in healthy people across ages. TCRdb reprocessed the 5' RACE reads with MiXCR, giving one entry per CDR3 protein. The profile shows around 1,000,000 distinct CDR3 sequences, about 25% of them singletons. These records were also assigned to another study, of T cells of mothers and their children.

Sequences were obtained from blood. All receptors derive from a girl aged 2 to 10 in good health. Each CDR3 is given without its conserved first and last residue. Fields, in order: D gene, clone size, V gene, J gene, CDR3 protein. D genes are given only for firm matches. Clone size appears in some rows only: once, few, many, or a class for an expanded clone.

>TRBD1|once|TRBV7-2|TRBJ2-5
ASSLFAPDRGGQETQY
>NA|many|TRBV7-2|TRBJ1-1
ASSLSGLNTEAF
>TRBD2|NA|TRBV4-3|TRBJ2-7
ASSQDRAGGLYEQY
>NA|NA|TRBV7-9|TRBJ1-1
ASSPRGPSNTEAF
>TRBD1|few|TRBV20-1|TRBJ1-2
SAPGQGRGGYT
>NA|NA|TRBV29-1|TRBJ2-5
SVSLGGHEQY
>NA|NA|TRBV12-3/TRBV12-4|TRBJ1-5
ASSVRDGSNQPQH
>TRBD2|NA|TRBV20-1|TRBJ2-1
SARDRGGSGRAESREQF
>NA|few|TRBV28|TRBJ2-5
ASSFGLEETQY
>NA|NA|TRBV6-2/TRBV6-3|TRBJ1-1
ASMADWGKAF
>NA|few|TRBV21-1|TRBJ1-2
ASSKAVRPRGYT
>NA|few|TRBV20-1|TRBJ2-6
SAEVQGIPSGANVLT